This TCR beta chain was profiled in a study of T-cell reconstitution after alpha-beta-depleted transplantation in children (dated by TCRdb to the mid-2010s). Context from the whole study: The study quantitatively tracked T-cell immune reconstitution after TCRalphabeta/CD19-depleted allogeneic hematopoietic cell transplantation in children using TCR repertoire profiling.

Receptors were amplified or captured by PCR. Sequencing was performed on an Illumina HiSeq 2500. TCR library preparation used molecular barcoding, with unique molecular identifiers applied to normalize quantification of the TCRbeta repertoire. Through fastp at Q25 and MiXCR, TCRdb rebuilt clones from the public reads, retaining in-frame beta chains. Here each entry gathers all rows of one CDR3 protein and keeps the most common genes and DNA. A total of about 110,000 distinct CDR3 sequences appear in this sample, over 9% of them only once. The ten largest clones take up 8% of the sample. The CDR3 sequence holds 15 residues, the cysteine and phenylalanine included. Just CDR3 DNA is preserved here, 45 bases in frame from base 1. V trim: 5 bases; J trim: 5 bases; unmatched bases: 7. The germline V gene (reference sequence) sets CDR1 to MNHEY and CDR2 to SMNVEV. There are many counts of this clonotype. Its antigen specificity is not known. No much larger clone exists at a distance of one base, and base qualities are not known.

This chain is built from TRBV27 and TRBJ2-1, and 9 junction bases match TRBD1. The starting material was PBMCs from the stem cell graft donor, obtained from the stem cell graft. This clonotype was obtained from a human donor who donated a stem cell graft to a child with acute lymphoblastic leukemia. CDR3 reads: CASSAPGQGNNEQFF. The DNA reads TGTGCCAGCAGTGCCCCGGGACAGGGCAACAATGAGCAGTTCTTC.